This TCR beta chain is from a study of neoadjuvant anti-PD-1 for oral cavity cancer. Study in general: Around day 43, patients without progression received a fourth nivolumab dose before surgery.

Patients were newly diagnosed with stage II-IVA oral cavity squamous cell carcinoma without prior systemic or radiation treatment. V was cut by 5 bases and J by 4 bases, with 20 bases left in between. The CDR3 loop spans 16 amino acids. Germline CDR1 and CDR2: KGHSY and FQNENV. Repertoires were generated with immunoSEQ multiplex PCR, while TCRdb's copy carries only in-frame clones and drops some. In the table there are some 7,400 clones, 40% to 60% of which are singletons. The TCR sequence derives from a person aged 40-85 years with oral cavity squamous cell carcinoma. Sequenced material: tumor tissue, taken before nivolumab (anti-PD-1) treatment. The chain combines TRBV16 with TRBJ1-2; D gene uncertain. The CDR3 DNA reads TGTGCCAGCAGCAGTTATATCGTTAGAAAGACCTATGGCTACACCTTC. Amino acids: CASSSYIVRKTYGYTF.